This T cell receptor beta chain was captured by sequencing in a study of blood T cell repertoires in COVID-19. As for the study in general: Material from acute and convalescent COVID-19 was sourced from the United States, Italy and Spain. T cells, B-cell-depleted T cells, or PBMCs supplied cDNA or gDNA.

Under the authors' procedure: Reference gene primers were amplified, and this amplification served to estimate nucleated cell counts. Measured with immunoSEQ multiplex PCR; TCRdb has only the in-frame clones, and not every one. The V and J calls and clone size come from that table; D and trimming were worked out from the DNA. The sample lists roughly 80,000 clones; roughly 90% were seen once. The sequence was obtained from a human donor in a cohort sampled during active COVID-19. The sample comprised peripheral blood.

The chain's CDR3 is CASSRQGSETQYF. CDR3 sequence (DNA): TGTGCCAGCAGCCGACAGGGGTCAGAGACCCAGTACTTC. This chain links TRBV4-2 with TRBJ2-5, with 8 bases fitting TRBD1. Losses at the gene ends were 4 bases for V and 4 bases for J; bases not matched to a gene: 2. This CDR3 contains 13 residues. CDR1 is LGHNA and CDR2 is YNFKEQ in the germline V gene.